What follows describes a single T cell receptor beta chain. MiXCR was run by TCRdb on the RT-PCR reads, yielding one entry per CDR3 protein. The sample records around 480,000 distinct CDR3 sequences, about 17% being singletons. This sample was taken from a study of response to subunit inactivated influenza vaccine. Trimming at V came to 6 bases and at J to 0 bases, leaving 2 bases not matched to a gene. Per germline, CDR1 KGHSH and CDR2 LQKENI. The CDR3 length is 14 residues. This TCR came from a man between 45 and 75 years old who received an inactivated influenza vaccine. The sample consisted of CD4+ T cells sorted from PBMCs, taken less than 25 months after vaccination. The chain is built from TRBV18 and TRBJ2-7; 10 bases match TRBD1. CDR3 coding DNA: TGTGCCAGCTCGGGGACAGGGGTCTCCTACGAGCAGTACTTC. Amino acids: CASSGTGVSYEQYF.